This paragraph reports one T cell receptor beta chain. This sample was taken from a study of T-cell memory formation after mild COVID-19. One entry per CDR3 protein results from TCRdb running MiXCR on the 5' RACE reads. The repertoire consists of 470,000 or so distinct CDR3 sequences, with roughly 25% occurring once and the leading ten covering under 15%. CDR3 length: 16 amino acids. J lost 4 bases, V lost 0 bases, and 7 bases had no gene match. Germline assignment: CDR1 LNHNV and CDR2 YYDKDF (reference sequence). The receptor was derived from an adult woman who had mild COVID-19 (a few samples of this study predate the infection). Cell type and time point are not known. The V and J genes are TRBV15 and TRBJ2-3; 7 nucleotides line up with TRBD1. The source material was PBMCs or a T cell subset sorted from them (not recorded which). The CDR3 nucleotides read TGTGCCACCAGCAGAGATCAGGGGGTTCGGCCAGATACGCAGTATTTT. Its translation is CATSRDQGVRPDTQYF.